One T cell receptor (beta chain) is described in this entry. The sample is drawn from a study of immune characterization of retroperitoneal liposarcoma. TCRdb reanalysed the PCR reads using MiXCR and keeps one entry per CDR3 protein. The table has roughly 11,000 distinct CDR3 sequences, over 45% seen once. V lost 4 bases and J lost 7, with 16 bases in between. Germline CDR1 reads MNHGY; CDR2 reads SAAAGT. There are 14 residues in the CDR3. Sequenced sample: tumor tissue. The J gene is TRBJ1-2, the V gene TRBV6-8; the D is unclear. This receptor was obtained from a female donor with retroperitoneal liposarcoma. In DNA, the CDR3 is TGTGCCAGCAGTTCCTCCCGACGATCTGCTGGCTACACCTTC. It translates to CASSSSRRSAGYTF.